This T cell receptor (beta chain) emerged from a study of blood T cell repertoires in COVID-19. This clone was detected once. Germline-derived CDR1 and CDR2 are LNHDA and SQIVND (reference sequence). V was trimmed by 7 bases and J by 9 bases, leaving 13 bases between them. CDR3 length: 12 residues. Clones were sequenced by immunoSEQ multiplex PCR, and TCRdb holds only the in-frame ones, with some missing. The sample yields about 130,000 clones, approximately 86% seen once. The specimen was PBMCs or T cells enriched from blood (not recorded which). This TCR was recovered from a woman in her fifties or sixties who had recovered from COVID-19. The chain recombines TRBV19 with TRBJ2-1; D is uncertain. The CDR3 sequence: CASIGIWAEQFF. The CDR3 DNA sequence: TGTGCCAGTATTGGCATCTGGGCTGAGCAGTTCTTC.